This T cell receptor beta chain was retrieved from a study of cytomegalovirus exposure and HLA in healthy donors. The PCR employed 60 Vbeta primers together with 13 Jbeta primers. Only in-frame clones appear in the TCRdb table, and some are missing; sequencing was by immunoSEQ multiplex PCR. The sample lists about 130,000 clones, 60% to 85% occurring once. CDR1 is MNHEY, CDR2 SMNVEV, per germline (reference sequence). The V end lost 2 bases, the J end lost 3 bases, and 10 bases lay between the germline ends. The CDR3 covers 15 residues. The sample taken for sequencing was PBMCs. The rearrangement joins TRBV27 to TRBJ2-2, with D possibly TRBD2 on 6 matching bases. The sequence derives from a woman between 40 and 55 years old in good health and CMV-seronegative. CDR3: CASSLRGWDTGELFF. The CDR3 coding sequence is TGTGCCAGCAGTTTACGGGGGTGGGACACCGGGGAGCTGTTTTTT.